This T cell receptor beta chain was sequenced for a study of OX40 agonist ivuxolimab in advanced cancers. V shed 3 bases, J shed 4 bases, and the junction held 4 bases outside the gene matches. The CDR3 runs 14 residues. Per the germline V gene, CDR1 is MGHDK and CDR2 is SYGVNS. In regard to this clone: Antigen: not known.

Findings and caveats of the study: Clonal expansion by week 6 occurred in CD4+ and CD8+ blood T cells (at 0.1 to 3.0 mg/kg).

This table comes from immunoSEQ multiplex PCR, and its TCRdb copy is limited to in-frame clones, with some not included. The data contain about 54,000 clones, just over 90% of them singletons. This sequence was found in an adult with an advanced solid tumor such as melanoma, head and neck, liver or kidney cancer. The gene calls are TRBV25-1 and TRBJ2-5; TRBD1 aligns across 8 bases. The sequences come from CD4+ or CD8+ T cells sorted from blood, collected in a trial of the OX40 agonist ivuxolimab. CDR3: CASSDSGGRETQYF. As DNA, the CDR3 is TGTGCCAGCAGTGACTCAGGGGGCCGAGAGACCCAGTACTTC.